This section outlines one T cell receptor (beta chain) sequence together with its context. A deep-level run was used for the assay. Sequencing used immunoSEQ multiplex PCR; TCRdb keeps in-frame clones, though not all of them. The sample has 1.5 million to 1.9 million clones; approximately 98% are singletons. Negatively enriched CD4+ T cells were divided by CD45RA into naive and memory. The CDR3 has 14 amino acids. Germline loops: CDR1 MNHNY, CDR2 SVGAGI (reference sequence). V lost 8 bases and J lost 3, with 15 bases in between. The entry originates in a study of shared clonotypes between healthy human individuals. Background on the study: Per donor, CD8 memory used one plate, CD8 naive used two, CD4 memory used three and CD4 naive used three.

This sequence originates from a man younger than 45 in good health. Material for sequencing was naive CD4+ T cells sorted from blood. The subset: CD45RA+ positively selected. This chain uses TRBV6-6 with TRBJ2-3, with a possible D match to TRBD1 (5 bases). The CDR3 DNA is TGTGCCAGCTCGTTCTCCAGGGTTACAGATACGCAGTATTTT. As protein: CASSFSRVTDTQYF.